This T cell receptor (beta chain) is drawn from a study of T cell responses to AZD1222 COVID-19 vaccine. Study-wide points: Most donors were white British and more were female, and clonal diversity was possibly underestimated.

The repertoire was sequenced with immunoSEQ multiplex PCR; TCRdb's copy has only in-frame clones and lacks some. The data contain some 140,000 clones, roughly nine tenths of them singletons. Worth noting for this clone: Its antigen is not identified.

The CDR3 is 15 residues long. Germline V gene data show CDR1 as KGHSH and CDR2 as LQKENI. The V and J ends lost 4 bases and 3 bases, in that order; junction bases with no gene match: 4. The sequenced sample was peripheral blood, obtained on day 0 of AZD1222 vaccination. This clonotype was obtained from an adult in good health. The chain couples TRBV18 to TRBJ2-1; 9 positions match TRBD1. CDR3 nucleotides: TGTGCCAGCTCACTGGGACAGGGCGGCTACAATGAGCAGTTCTTC. Protein: CASSLGQGGYNEQFF.